This T cell receptor beta chain was profiled in a study of T cell responses to AZD1222 COVID-19 vaccine. The study's findings and limits: Baseline testing showed seropositivity in only a handful of AZD1222 recipients. The sample set comprised mostly white British donors with more females, and clonal diversity was possibly underestimated. Repertoire sampling occurred only after the peak T cell response. Once two AZD1222 doses were given, Spike-specific TCR breadth and depth went up.

Germline V lookup: CDR1 DFQATT, CDR2 SNEGSKA (reference sequence). Deletions cut 3 bases from V and 6 bases from J, with 12 bases between. The CDR3 consists of 13 residues. The data were produced by immunoSEQ multiplex PCR, yet TCRdb's version contains in-frame clones alone and is incomplete. Of about 76,000 clones in the sample, 88% were seen once. As to this clone: Its specificity is unknown.

This specimen consisted of peripheral blood, obtained on day 0 of MenACWY control vaccination. The source is an adult in good health. The gene calls are TRBV20-1 and TRBJ1-5; D call uncertain. The CDR3 bases are TGCAGTGCTAGTATCTCCGTTTCTCAGCCCCAGCATTTT. As protein: CSASISVSQPQHF.